Following are 25 T cell receptor beta chains from one sample sequenced in a study of cytomegalovirus exposure and HLA in healthy donors. Here immunoSEQ multiplex PCR was the method, and the copy in TCRdb shows in-frame clones only, minus some. This sample has about 160,000 clones; 88% occur once, and the top ten carry roughly 3%. Sequenced material: PBMCs. The receptors stem from a man aged 18 to 29 in good health and CMV-seronegative.

This chain uses TRBV7-8 with TRBJ2-1; TRBD2 agrees at 8 bases. V lost 0 bases, J lost 6 bases, and 10 bases stayed unmatched. Germline V lookup: CDR1 SGHVS, CDR2 FQNEAQ. The CDR3 covers 17 residues. CDR3 amino acids: CASSLAYSGGRSNEQFF. The DNA of the CDR3 is TGTGCCAGCAGCTTAGCCTACTCGGGGGGGCGCAGCAATGAGCAGTTCTTC. Full variable domain (outside the CDR3, taken from reference TRBV7-8 and TRBJ2-1): GAGVSQSPRYKVAKRGQDVALRCDPISGHVSLFWYQQALGQGPEFLTYFQNEAQLDKSGLPSDRFFAERPEGSVSTLKIQRTQQEDSAVYLCASSLAYSGGRSNEQFFGPGTRLTVL.

The chain uses TRBV19 and TRBJ2-6; no firm D call. Germline V gene sequence: CDR1 LNHDA, CDR2 SQIVND (reference sequence). The CDR3 has 14 residues. The V end was cut by 3 bases, the J end by 2 bases, with 5 bases between. The CDR3 protein is CASSMTPGANVLTF. The CDR3 region has the DNA TGTGCCAGTAGTATGACACCTGGGGCCAACGTCCTGACTTTC.

This chain links TRBV2 with TRBJ1-4; 9 bases align to TRBD1. This CDR3 is 16 amino acids long. Per the germline V gene, CDR1 is SNHLY and CDR2 is FYNNEI. V lost 6 bases to trimming and J lost 4 bases; unmatched junction nucleotides: 9. The CDR3 is CASRAAGTGINEKLFF. In nucleotides, the CDR3 is TGTGCCAGCAGGGCTGCAGGGACAGGGATTAATGAAAAACTGTTTTTT.

The chain couples TRBV28 to TRBJ1-3; perhaps TRBD1 as D (6 bases). The CDR3 loop spans 15 amino acids. The germline V gene has CDR1 MDHEN and CDR2 SYDVKM. V was trimmed by 7 bases and J by 0 bases, leaving 13 bases between them. CDR3 DNA sequence: TGTGCCAGCACCACAGGGACCTTCTCTGGAAACACCATATATTTT. Residues: CASTTGTFSGNTIYF.

The DNA for the CDR3 is TGTGCCAGCAGCTTAACAGGGACCTTTTTGGGAGCTTTCTTT. Translating it yields CASSLTGTFLGAFF. This rearrangement joins TRBV5-6 to TRBJ1-1; the D gene is possibly TRBD1 (6 bases). V was pared by 2 bases and J by 10 bases, with 18 bases between. CDR3 size: 14 residues. The germline V gene has CDR1 SGHDT and CDR2 YYEEEE.

The chain carries TRBV2 and TRBJ1-2; D ambiguous. With 7 bases removed from V and 8 bases from J, the gap between germline ends came to 14 bases. CDR3 size: 12 residues. The germline V gene encodes CDR1 SNHLY and CDR2 FYNNEI. This CDR3 reads CASNQAGGGYTF. The CDR3, as DNA: TGTGCCAGCAATCAGGCGGGAGGCGGCTACACCTTC.

V gene TRBV5-1 combines with J gene TRBJ1-6; TRBD1 matches at 8 bases. The CDR3 covers 15 residues. CDR1 is SGHRS, CDR2 YFSETQ, per germline. After removal of 3 bases from V and 6 bases from J, the junction contained 5 bases not matched to a gene. For the CDR3, the DNA is TGCGCCAGCAGCTGGGTACAGGGGGGTAATTCACCCCTCCACTTT. This gives the protein CASSWVQGGNSPLHF.

This rearrangement joins TRBV11-3 to TRBJ2-1; maybe TRBD1 (6 bases). Trimming shortened V by 1 base and J by 1 base, and 11 bases separated the two germline ends. Germline CDR1 and CDR2: SGHNT and YENEEA. The CDR3 runs to 16 residues. Written as DNA, the CDR3 is TGTGCCAGCAGCTTAGGAATCAGGGGATCCTACAATGAGCAGTTCTTC. Translated: CASSLGIRGSYNEQFF.

The chain has TRBV7-9 and TRBJ1-5; 8 bases are shared with TRBD1. The CDR3 runs to 14 residues. The trim removed 5 bases at V and 2 bases at J, leaving 2 bases unmatched. Germline CDR1 and CDR2: SEHNR and FQNEAQ (reference sequence). CDR3 nucleotide sequence: TGTGCCAGCAGCCCGGGACAGGGCAATCAGCCCCAGCATTTT. Translated: CASSPGQGNQPQHF.

The sample holds one count of this clone. The chain couples TRBV18 to TRBJ2-3; possibly TRBD2 for D (5 bases). CDR1 is KGHSH and CDR2 is LQKENI in the germline V gene. The CDR3 contains 15 residues. V shed 7 bases and J shed 5 bases, with 19 bases lying between them. Here the CDR3 reads CASYITGEYGDTQYF. The CDR3 coding sequence is TGTGCCAGCTACATTACCGGGGAGTATGGAGATACGCAGTATTTT.

This chain connects TRBV2 to TRBJ1-2, with 7 nucleotides matching TRBD1. After removal of 6 bases from V and 5 bases from J, the junction contained 9 bases not matched to a gene. The CDR3 is made up of 14 amino acids. The germline V gene has CDR1 SNHLY and CDR2 FYNNEI. CDR3 protein: CASSRKTGSYGYTF. The CDR3 region has the DNA TGTGCCAGCAGCCGTAAGACAGGGTCTTATGGCTACACCTTC.

J is TRBJ2-2 and V is TRBV5-1, with D unclear. The V gene's germline CDR1 is SGHRS and CDR2 YFSETQ. Trimming cost V 1 base and J 7 bases, with 5 bases left between them. CDR3 length: 12 amino acids. CDR3: CASSLNGGELFF. The CDR3, as DNA: TGCGCCAGCAGCTTGAACGGCGGGGAGCTGTTTTTT.

V usage is TRBV19 and J usage is TRBJ1-1; TRBD1 matches 9 bases. V was pared by 4 bases and J by 4 bases, with 4 bases of the junction left unmatched. The germline V gene encodes CDR1 LNHDA and CDR2 SQIVND (reference sequence). The CDR3 is 14 residues long. This CDR3 reads CASSTDRGVTEAFF. CDR3 DNA: TGTGCCAGTAGTACCGACAGGGGGGTCACTGAAGCTTTCTTT. The complete variable domain, with remaining parts taken from reference TRBV19 and TRBJ1-1, reads DGGITQSPKYLFRKEGQNVTLSCEQNLNHDAMYWYRQDPGQGLRLIYYSQIVNDFQKGDIAEGYSVSREKKESFPLTVTSAQKNPTAFYLCASSTDRGVTEAFFGQGTRLTVV.

The gene calls are TRBV7-6 and TRBJ2-2, with D perhaps matching TRBD2 (6 bases). Trimming stripped 5 bases from V and 0 bases from J, with 16 bases between. The CDR3 is 17 residues long. Germline CDR1 is SGHVS and CDR2 is FNYEAQ. CDR3 coding DNA: TGTGCCAGCAGCCCCCAGGGAGGCCCTCCGAACACCGGGGAGCTGTTTTTT. This gives the protein CASSPQGGPPNTGELFF.

This clone came up once. V gene TRBV15 combines with J gene TRBJ1-2; no definite D call. This CDR3 contains 12 residues. V was pared by 3 bases and J by 4 bases, with 6 bases between. Germline assignment: CDR1 LNHNV and CDR2 YYDKDF (reference sequence). The DNA for the CDR3 is TGTGCCACCAGCAGTGGCAGCTATGGCTACACCTTC. This codes for CATSSGSYGYTF.

The sample holds one count of this clone. The J gene is TRBJ1-2, the V gene TRBV7-6, with 7 bases matching TRBD1. The V segment lost 3 bases and the J segment 10 bases; nucleotides outside the gene matches: 2. Per germline, CDR1 SGHVS and CDR2 FNYEAQ. The CDR3 loop spans 11 amino acids. The CDR3 DNA reads as TGTGCCAGCAGCTTTGGACAGGTCTACACCTTC. Its protein product is CASSFGQVYTF.

This clone has a single count. This chain uses TRBV7-6 with TRBJ1-1; D is ambiguous. V lost 5 bases to trimming and J lost 3 bases, with 19 bases between them. The CDR3 loop spans 16 amino acids. The germline V gene encodes CDR1 SGHVS and CDR2 FNYEAQ. The DNA for the CDR3 is TGTGCCAGCAGCCAACACCACATTGAGGTGGACACTGAAGCTTTCTTT. This sequence encodes CASSQHHIEVDTEAFF.

The J gene is TRBJ2-7, the V gene TRBV6-5, with 7 nucleotides matching TRBD1. CDR1 MNHEY and CDR2 SVGAGI come from the germline V gene. This CDR3 contains 14 residues. After removal of 7 bases from V and 7 bases from J, the junction contained 13 bases not matched to a gene. The CDR3 sequence: CASTPGQSSLEQYF. The CDR3, as DNA: TGTGCCAGCACCCCGGGACAGAGCTCCTTGGAGCAGTACTTC.

J is TRBJ1-1 and V is TRBV28; 7 nucleotides line up with TRBD1. Germline-derived CDR1 and CDR2 are MDHEN and SYDVKM. Losses at the gene ends were 6 bases for V and 4 bases for J; bases not matched to a gene: 8. The length of the CDR3 is 14 residues. The CDR3: CASRLNRGSTEAFF. In DNA, the CDR3 is TGTGCCAGCAGGCTGAACAGGGGCAGCACTGAAGCTTTCTTT.

This rearrangement joins TRBV27 to TRBJ2-1, with TRBD2 matching 7 bases. The germline gives CDR1 MNHEY, CDR2 SMNVEV (reference sequence). The CDR3 runs 15 residues. J gave up 2 bases and V 2 bases, and 3 bases lay outside the gene matches. CDR3 loop: CASSLGGDPYNEQFF. The CDR3 region has the DNA TGTGCCAGCAGTTTAGGGGGGGACCCCTACAATGAGCAGTTCTTC.

The chain carries TRBV25-1 and TRBJ1-5; TRBD1 agrees at 8 bases. The CDR3 is 13 residues long. V was clipped by 3 bases and J by 9 bases; unmatched bases: 4. In germline, CDR1 is MGHDK, CDR2 SYGVNS. CDR3 in amino acids: CASSEQGARPQHF. DNA of the CDR3: TGTGCCAGCAGTGAGCAGGGGGCTCGGCCCCAGCATTTT. Supplemented by reference TRBV25-1 and TRBJ1-5, the full variable domain reads EADIYQTPRYLVIGTGKKITLECSQTMGHDKMYWYQQDPGMELHLIHYSYGVNSTEKGDLSSESTVSRIRTEHFPLTLESARPSHTSQYLCASSEQGARPQHFGDGTRLSIL.

This clone was found once. The rearrangement uses TRBV5-4 and TRBJ1-4; D is ambiguous. The V and J ends lost 0 bases and 8 bases respectively, with 14 bases between them. Looked up from germline, CDR1 is SGHNT and CDR2 is YYREEE (reference sequence). The CDR3 spans 15 residues. CDR3 in amino acids: CASSLGGAVREKLFF. CDR3 coding DNA: TGTGCCAGCAGCTTGGGAGGTGCGGTTCGCGAAAAACTGTTTTTT.

This chain links TRBV7-9 with TRBJ2-7, with TRBD1 matching over 8 bases. The germline V gene has CDR1 SEHNR and CDR2 FQNEAQ (reference sequence). J lost 4 bases, V lost 6 bases, and 8 bases had no gene match. This CDR3 is 14 amino acids long. The CDR3 here is CASSDPGGGYEQYF. In DNA, the CDR3 is TGTGCCAGCAGTGACCCAGGGGGCGGGTACGAGCAGTACTTC.

This sequence joins TRBV2 and TRBJ1-4, with 7 bases fitting TRBD1. Looked up from germline, CDR1 is SNHLY and CDR2 is FYNNEI. The CDR3 has 13 amino acids. V lost 6 bases to trimming and J lost 7 bases; unmatched junction nucleotides: 5. The CDR3 coding sequence is TGTGCCAGCAGAAGGGGGCATACTGAAAAACTGTTTTTT. This sequence encodes CASRRGHTEKLFF.

The chain joins TRBV28 to TRBJ2-1; 9 nucleotides match TRBD2. The J segment lost 8 bases and the V segment lost 2 bases, leaving 7 bases of the junction unmatched. The CDR3 spans 15 residues. Germline lookup yields CDR1 MDHEN and CDR2 SYDVKM. The CDR3 DNA reads TGTGCCAGCAGTTTAACGGCTAGCGGGATTCATGAGCAGTTCTTC. Translation: CASSLTASGIHEQFF.